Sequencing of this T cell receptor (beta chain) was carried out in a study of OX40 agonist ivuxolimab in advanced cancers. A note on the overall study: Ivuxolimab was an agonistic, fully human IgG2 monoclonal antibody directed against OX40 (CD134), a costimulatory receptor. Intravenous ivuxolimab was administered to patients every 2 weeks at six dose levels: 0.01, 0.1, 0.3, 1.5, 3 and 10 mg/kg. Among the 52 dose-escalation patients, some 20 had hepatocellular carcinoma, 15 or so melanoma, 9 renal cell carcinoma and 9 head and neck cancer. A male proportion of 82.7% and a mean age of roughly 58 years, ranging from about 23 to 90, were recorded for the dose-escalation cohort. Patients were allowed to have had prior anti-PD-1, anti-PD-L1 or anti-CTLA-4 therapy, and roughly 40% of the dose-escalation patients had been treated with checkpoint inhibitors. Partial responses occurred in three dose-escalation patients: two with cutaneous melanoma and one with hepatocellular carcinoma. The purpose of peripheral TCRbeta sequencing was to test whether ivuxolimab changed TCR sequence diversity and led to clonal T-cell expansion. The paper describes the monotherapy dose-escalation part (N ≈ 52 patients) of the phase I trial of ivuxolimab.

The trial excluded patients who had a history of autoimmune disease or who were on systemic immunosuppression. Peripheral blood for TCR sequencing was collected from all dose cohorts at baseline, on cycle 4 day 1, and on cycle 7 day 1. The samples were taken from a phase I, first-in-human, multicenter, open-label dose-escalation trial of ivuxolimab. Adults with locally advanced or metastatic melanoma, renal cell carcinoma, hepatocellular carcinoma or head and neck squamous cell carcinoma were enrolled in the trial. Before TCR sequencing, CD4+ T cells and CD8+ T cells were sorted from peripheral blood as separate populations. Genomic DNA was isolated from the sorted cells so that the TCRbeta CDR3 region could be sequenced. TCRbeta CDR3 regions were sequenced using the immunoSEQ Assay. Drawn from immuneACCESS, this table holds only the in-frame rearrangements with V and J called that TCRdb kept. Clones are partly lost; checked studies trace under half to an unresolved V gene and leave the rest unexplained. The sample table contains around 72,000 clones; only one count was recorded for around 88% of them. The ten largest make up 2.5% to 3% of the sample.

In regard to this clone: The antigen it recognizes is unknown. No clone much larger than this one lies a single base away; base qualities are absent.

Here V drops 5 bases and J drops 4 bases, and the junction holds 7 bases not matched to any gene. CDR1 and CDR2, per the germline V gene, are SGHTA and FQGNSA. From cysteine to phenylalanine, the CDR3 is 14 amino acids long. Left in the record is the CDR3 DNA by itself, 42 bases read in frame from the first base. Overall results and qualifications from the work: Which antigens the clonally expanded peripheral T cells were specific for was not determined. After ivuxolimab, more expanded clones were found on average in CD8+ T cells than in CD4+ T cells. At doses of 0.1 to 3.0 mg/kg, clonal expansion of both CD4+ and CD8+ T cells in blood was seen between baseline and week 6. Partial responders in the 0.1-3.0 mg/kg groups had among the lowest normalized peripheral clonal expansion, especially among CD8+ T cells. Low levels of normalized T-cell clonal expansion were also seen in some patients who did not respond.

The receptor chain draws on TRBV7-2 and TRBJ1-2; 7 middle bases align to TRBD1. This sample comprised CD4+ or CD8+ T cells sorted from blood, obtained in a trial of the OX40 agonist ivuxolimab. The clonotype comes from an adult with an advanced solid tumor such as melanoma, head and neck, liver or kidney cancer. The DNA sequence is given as TGTGCCAGCAGCCCCGGGGAGGGGGCCTATGGCTACACCTTC. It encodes CASSPGEGAYGYTF. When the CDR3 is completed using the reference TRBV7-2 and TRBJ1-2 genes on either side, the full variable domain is GAGVSQSPSNKVTEKGKDVELRCDPISGHTALYWYRQSLGQGLEFLIYFQGNSAPDKSGLPSDRFSAERTGGSVSTLTIQRTQQEDSAVYLCASSPGEGAYGYTFGSGTRLTVV.